The 17 T cell receptor beta chains below come from one sample, sequenced in a study of T cells in Graves' hyperthyroidism and ophthalmopathy (dated by TCRdb to 2018 to 2020). To prepare the library, multiplex PCR was applied. Sequenced on an Illumina HiSeq 2000. The TCR beta CDR3 regions were amplified from the RNA transcripts. For the first round of RT-PCR on the TCR CDR3, the HTBI primer set was used together with the Qiagen OneStep RT-PCR kit. Starting from the raw public reads, TCRdb applied fastp trimming at Q25, assembled clones with MiXCR and retained in-frame beta chains. CDR3 protein duplicates are merged, each entry listing the most common genes and DNA. Within this sample are around 260,000 distinct CDR3 sequences, with less than 30% of them counted one time only. More than 25% of the sample lies in the top ten. Sequenced: blood. The receptors here all came from a man between 35 and 55 years old with Graves' hyperthyroidism that later progressed to Graves' ophthalmopathy.

The genes are TRBV12-3 or TRBV12-4 and TRBJ1-1, with D possibly TRBD1 on 6 matching bases. Trimming shortened V by 5 bases and J by 7 bases, and 17 bases separated the two germline ends. There are 14 residues in the CDR3. Here the CDR3 reads CASSPQTGAVEAFF. CDR3 DNA: TGTGCCAGCAGTCCCCAGACAGGTGCCGTTGAAGCTTTCTTT.

This clonotype was seen ten or more times. The chain is built from TRBV10-3 and TRBJ1-5; D gene ambiguous. V was cut by 6 bases and J by 3 bases, with 9 bases left in between. This CDR3 spans 13 amino acids. CDR1 and CDR2 from the germline V gene are ENHRY and SYGVKD. CDR3 nucleotides: TGTGCCATCAGACAGACTAACAATCAGCCCCAGCATTTT. It encodes CAIRQTNNQPQHF.

This clonotype showed up many times. V and J are TRBV28 and TRBJ2-4, with 11 bases aligning to TRBD2. Trimming took 3 bases from V and 3 from J; bases not matched to a gene: 10. CDR1 is MDHEN and CDR2 is SYDVKM in the germline V gene. The CDR3 spans 18 residues. CDR3 in DNA: TGTGCCAGCAGTTTCGTCCCACTAGCGGGAGTAGGCAAAAACATTCAGTACTTC. It codes for CASSFVPLAGVGKNIQYF.

The sample holds a few counts of this clonotype. V is TRBV28 and J is TRBJ1-5; D uncertain. Per germline, CDR1 MDHEN and CDR2 SYDVKM. The V gene lost 3 bases and the J gene lost 5 bases, with 5 bases spanning the gap. There are 12 residues in the CDR3. CDR3 sequence (DNA): TGTGCCAGCAGTTTTCAAGATCAGCCCCAGCATTTT. This gives the protein CASSFQDQPQHF.

This clonotype was counted ten times or more. V usage is TRBV30 and J usage is TRBJ2-7, with D possibly TRBD2 on 5 matching bases. CDR3 length: 13 residues. Germline-derived CDR1 and CDR2 are GTSNPN and SVGIG (reference sequence). The V end lost 4 bases, the J end lost 1 base, and 11 bases lay between the germline ends. CDR3 DNA sequence: TGTGCCTGGAATTCGGAGCGGTCCTACGAGCAGTACTTC. This encodes CAWNSERSYEQYF.

This clonotype occurred a few times. The chain carries TRBV20-1 and TRBJ2-4; D remains ambiguous. The CDR3 sequence is 15 residues long. Germline CDR1 and CDR2: DFQATT and SNEGSKA (reference sequence). As DNA, the CDR3 is TGCCGCTATCGCCCGAGCAGCAGCCCCAAAAACATTCAGTACTTC. This gives the protein CRYRPSSSPKNIQYF.

V usage is TRBV5-1 and J usage is TRBJ2-5; D is possibly TRBD2 (8 bases). Germline lookup yields CDR1 SGHRS and CDR2 YFSETQ. With 1 base removed from V and 4 bases from J, the gap between germline ends came to 17 bases. This CDR3 has 16 residues. This chain's CDR3 is CASSLLAGPGGETQYF. The CDR3 coding sequence is TGCGCCAGCAGCTTGTTAGCGGGACCAGGGGGAGAGACCCAGTACTTC.

V usage is TRBV6-2 or TRBV6-3 and J usage is TRBJ2-2; D possibly uses TRBD1 or TRBD2 (6 bases each). The CDR3 totals 15 residues. V lost 2 bases and J lost 3, with 10 bases in between. Per germline, CDR1 MNHEY and CDR2 SVGEGT. In DNA form, the CDR3 reads TGTGCCAGCAGTTACAGGGGGACTTACACCGGGGAGCTGTTTTTT. Translated, it gives CASSYRGTYTGELFF.

This clonotype was detected ten times or more. This rearrangement joins TRBV6-1 to TRBJ2-4; D uncertain. V was cut by 2 bases and J by 1 base, with 15 bases left in between. CDR1 is MNHNS, CDR2 SASEGT, per germline. This CDR3 comprises 17 residues. The CDR3 spells CASSEKIPGRAKNIQYF. The CDR3 coding sequence is TGTGCCAGCAGTGAAAAAATCCCAGGCAGGGCCAAAAACATTCAGTACTTC.

Remarks on this clonotype: A read error is possible here, since a much larger clone lies one base away. The chain joins TRBV6-2 or TRBV6-3 to TRBJ2-2, with D hard to call. V dropped 11 bases and J dropped 6 bases, with 16 bases sitting between them. This CDR3 is 13 amino acids long. Germline CDR1 is MNHEY and CDR2 is SVGEGT. CDR3 DNA: TGTGCCGGCAACCCATCCGGTTCCGGGGAGCTGTTTTTT. It translates to CAGNPSGSGELFF.

This sequence joins TRBV6-1 and TRBJ1-2; D uncertain. Germline-derived CDR1 and CDR2 are MNHNS and SASEGT. Trimming cost V 0 bases and J 0 bases, with 8 bases left between them. The CDR3 covers 15 residues. The CDR3 spells CASSEADISNYGYTF. The CDR3 DNA follows: TGTGCCAGCAGTGAAGCCGACATTTCTAACTATGGCTACACCTTC.

Turning to this clonotype: This may be a read error, as it is one base from a much larger clone. The V and J genes are TRBV6-4 and TRBJ1-5; D possibly corresponds to TRBD1 (5 bases). The V end was cut by 4 bases, the J end by 9 bases, with 22 bases between. The CDR3 consists of 16 residues. In germline, CDR1 is MRHNA, CDR2 SNTAGT. CDR3 region: CASSVPPRGVPGPQHF. As DNA, the CDR3 is TGTGCCAGCAGTGTCCCACCACGGGGGGTCCCAGGGCCCCAGCATTTT.

This clonotype has a count of ten or more. This chain uses TRBV20-1 with TRBJ2-7; 8 bases map to TRBD1. V gave up 1 base and J gave up 7 bases; unmatched junction bases: 6. The germline V gene has CDR1 DFQATT and CDR2 SNEGSKA (reference sequence). There are 13 residues in the CDR3. Written as DNA, the CDR3 is TGCAGTGCTAGAGGGACAGGGTTCCAGGAGCAGTACTTC. The encoded protein is CSARGTGFQEQYF.

This sequence joins TRBV6-1 and TRBJ1-2; TRBD1 matches at 8 bases. Germline CDR1 is MNHNS and CDR2 is SASEGT. The V gene end was trimmed by 5 bases and the J gene end by 5 bases; junction bases not matched to a gene: 7. The CDR3 contains 14 residues. CDR3 amino acids: CASSTTGARYGYTF. The DNA for the CDR3 is TGTGCCAGCAGTACGACAGGGGCGCGGTATGGCTACACCTTC.

At least ten counts were recorded for this clonotype. V is TRBV18 and J is TRBJ2-7, with a possible D match to TRBD1 (6 bases). The V gene's germline CDR1 is KGHSH and CDR2 LQKENI. The CDR3 loop spans 12 amino acids. V lost 4 bases, J lost 4 bases, and 8 bases lay in between. The CDR3 region is CASSRTVYEQYF. The CDR3 DNA follows: TGTGCCAGCTCACGGACAGTATACGAGCAGTACTTC.

Many counts were recorded for this clonotype. V is TRBV10-3 and J is TRBJ1-2, with 8 bases matching TRBD1. The V gene end was trimmed by 7 bases and the J gene end by 5 bases; junction bases not matched to a gene: 6. Germline CDR1 reads ENHRY; CDR2 reads SYGVKD. This CDR3 spans 13 amino acids. This CDR3 reads CAITETGVYGYTF. CDR3 nucleotide sequence: TGTGCCATCACCGAGACAGGGGTATATGGCTACACCTTC.

The chain couples TRBV12-3 or TRBV12-4 to TRBJ1-1; D call uncertain. V dropped 6 bases and J dropped 8 bases, with 13 bases sitting between them. The CDR3 totals 12 residues. The CDR3 region is CASSPVPGEAFF. The CDR3 bases are TGTGCCAGCAGCCCCGTCCCAGGCGAAGCTTTCTTT.